A single sample gave rise to the 25 T cell receptor beta chains below, sequenced in a study of cytomegalovirus exposure and HLA in healthy donors. Amplification used 60 Vbeta primers and 13 Jbeta primers. Profiling relied on immunoSEQ multiplex PCR, and the TCRdb table lists in-frame clones only, not all of them. Recorded for this sample: about 42,000 clones. The sample comprised PBMCs. The receptor set was obtained from a man aged 30 to 39 in good health and CMV-seronegative.

This chain uses TRBV6-5 with TRBJ2-1; D might be TRBD2 (5 bases). CDR1 and CDR2 from the germline V gene are MNHEY and SVGAGI. The V end lost 0 bases, the J end lost 3 bases, and 6 bases lay between the germline ends. The CDR3 covers 14 residues. This CDR3 is CASSYSRVYNEQFF. The CDR3 bases are TGTGCCAGCAGTTACTCGAGGGTCTACAATGAGCAGTTCTTC.

With regard to this clone: The sample has other DNA sequences that encode this CDR3 too. The gene calls are TRBV30 and TRBJ1-2, with D maybe TRBD1 (6 bases). The germline V gene has CDR1 GTSNPN and CDR2 SVGIG (reference sequence). The CDR3 consists of 15 residues. Trimming took 0 bases from V and 0 from J, leaving 11 bases between them. This CDR3 is CAWSVVWTANYGYTF. The CDR3 region has the DNA TGTGCCTGGAGTGTGGTTTGGACAGCTAACTATGGCTACACCTTC.

This chain links TRBV9 with TRBJ2-7; tentative D call: TRBD1 (6 bases). Germline loops: CDR1 SGDLS, CDR2 YYNGEE. This CDR3 contains 12 residues. V lost 3 bases to trimming and J lost 7 bases, with 11 bases between them. In nucleotides, the CDR3 is TGTGCCAGCAGCGCCGGTAGGGGGGAGCAGTACTTC. It codes for CASSAGRGEQYF.

V is TRBV6-4 and J is TRBJ1-5, with D possibly TRBD1 on 6 matching bases. Germline V gene lookup returns CDR1 MRHNA and CDR2 SNTAGT. The germline V and J ends were trimmed by 3 bases and 1 base, with 10 bases remaining between them. CDR3 length: 15 residues. The CDR3, as DNA: TGTGCCAGCAGTGAGTACAGGGAGAGCAATCAGCCCCAGCATTTT. This codes for CASSEYRESNQPQHF.

The chain combines TRBV5-4 with TRBJ1-6, with 8 bases identical to TRBD1. Germline CDR1 SGHNT, CDR2 YYREEE (reference sequence). Trimming took 3 bases from V and 7 from J; bases not matched to a gene: 3. This CDR3 contains 14 residues. CDR3 in DNA: TGTGCCAGCAGCTACGGACAGGGAAATTCACCCCTCCACTTT. Translating gives CASSYGQGNSPLHF.

As DNA, the CDR3 is TGTGCCAGTATATCCCACAGGGGAGGCACTGAAGCTTTCTTT. Translated: CASISHRGGTEAFF. This chain links TRBV19 with TRBJ1-1, with TRBD1 matching 7 bases. The V gene end was trimmed by 7 bases and the J gene end by 4 bases; junction bases not matched to a gene: 9. CDR1 is LNHDA and CDR2 is SQIVND in the germline V gene (reference sequence). The CDR3 spans 14 residues.

The chain is built from TRBV7-9 and TRBJ2-7, with 8 bases that match TRBD2. The CDR3 runs 15 residues. The junction had 7 bases not matched to a gene; V was cut back by 0 bases and J by 6 bases. In germline, CDR1 is SEHNR, CDR2 FQNEAQ (reference sequence). Here the CDR3 reads CASSLAREGRIEQYF. The CDR3 DNA reads TGTGCCAGCAGCTTAGCACGGGAGGGCCGGATCGAGCAGTACTTC.

The chain couples TRBV5-1 to TRBJ2-7; tentatively, D is TRBD1 (5 bases). From germline, CDR1 is SGHRS and CDR2 YFSETQ. CDR3 size: 14 residues. V was cut by 7 bases and J by 2 bases, with 16 bases left in between. For the CDR3, the DNA is TGCGCCAGCGTCCCGGGCGCAGGGACCTACGAGCAGTACTTC. Its translation: CASVPGAGTYEQYF. Looking up the rest from reference TRBV5-1 and TRBJ2-7 gives the full variable domain: KAGVTQTPRYLIKTRGQQVTLSCSPISGHRSVSWYQQTPGQGLQFLFEYFSETQRNKGNFPGRFSGRQFSNSRSEMNVSTLELGDSALYLCASVPGAGTYEQYFGPGTRLTVT.

The rearrangement uses TRBV7-9 and TRBJ1-3; TRBD1 aligns across 7 bases. Germline-derived CDR1 and CDR2 are SEHNR and FQNEAQ (reference sequence). The CDR3 has 15 residues. Losses at the gene ends were 4 bases for V and 8 bases for J; bases not matched to a gene: 11. CDR3: CASSSTDRVAHTIYF. CDR3 in DNA: TGTGCCAGCAGCTCTACCGACAGGGTGGCCCACACCATATATTTT.

The gene calls are TRBV18 and TRBJ2-1; 8 bases align to TRBD2. Per germline, CDR1 KGHSH and CDR2 LQKENI. The CDR3 extends over 14 amino acids. V shed 5 bases, J shed 5 bases, and the junction held 5 bases outside the gene matches. The CDR3, as DNA: TGTGCCAGCTCAACATCGACTAGCGACAATGAGCAGTTCTTC. It is translated as CASSTSTSDNEQFF.

J is TRBJ2-3 and V is TRBV30; 7 nucleotides match TRBD2. The V gene end was trimmed by 4 bases and the J gene end by 2 bases; junction bases not matched to a gene: 12. Germline-derived CDR1 and CDR2 are GTSNPN and SVGIG (reference sequence). The CDR3 contains 16 residues. This CDR3 reads CAWTNMRELATDTQYF. As DNA, the CDR3 is TGTGCCTGGACTAACATGCGGGAGCTGGCCACAGATACGCAGTATTTT.

The chain has TRBV5-1 and TRBJ1-5; D is unresolved. The germline V gene has CDR1 SGHRS and CDR2 YFSETQ. This CDR3 has 13 residues. V lost 6 bases, J lost 0 bases, and 7 bases lay in between. The chain's CDR3 is CASTRDSNQPQHF. The DNA of the CDR3 is TGCGCCAGCACACGGGATAGCAATCAGCCCCAGCATTTT.

The V call is TRBV7-3, the J call TRBJ1-1; 7 nucleotides agree with TRBD1. Losses at the gene ends were 3 bases for V and 9 bases for J; bases not matched to a gene: 7. The CDR3 totals 13 residues. CDR1 and CDR2 from the germline V gene are SGHTA and FQGTGA. CDR3 sequence: CASSFRQGGKAFF. CDR3 DNA: TGTGCCAGCAGCTTTAGACAGGGAGGTAAAGCTTTCTTT.

J is TRBJ1-2 and V is TRBV9; D might be TRBD1 (5 bases). V lost 0 bases and J 8 bases, leaving 11 bases between the germline ends. The CDR3 is 13 residues long. Per germline, CDR1 SGDLS and CDR2 YYNGEE. The CDR3 region is CASSVGGDWGYTF. Here the CDR3 DNA reads TGTGCCAGCAGCGTAGGAGGGGACTGGGGCTACACCTTC. Full variable domain (remainder filled in from reference TRBV9 and TRBJ1-2): DSGVTQTPKHLITATGQRVTLRCSPRSGDLSVYWYQQSLDQGLQFLIQYYNGEERAKGNILERFSAQQFPDLHSELNLSSLELGDSALYFCASSVGGDWGYTFGSGTRLTVV.

The chain joins TRBV6-1 to TRBJ1-6, with 10 positions matching TRBD1. The germline V gene has CDR1 MNHNS and CDR2 SASEGT. After removal of 5 bases from V and 7 bases from J, the junction contained 5 bases not matched to a gene. This CDR3 contains 15 residues. The CDR3 sequence: CASSRQGAGNSPLHF. As DNA, the CDR3 is TGTGCCAGCAGTCGACAGGGGGCTGGGAATTCACCCCTCCACTTT.

The chain combines TRBV6-5 with TRBJ2-3; the D is unclear. The germline CDR1 and CDR2 sequences are MNHEY and SVGAGI. V was clipped by 0 bases and J by 1 base, with 8 bases between them. The CDR3 totals 15 residues. CDR3 sequence reads: CASSYSRYRTDTQYF. As DNA, the CDR3 is TGTGCCAGCAGTTACTCGAGGTACCGCACAGATACGCAGTATTTT.

The rearrangement joins TRBV9 to TRBJ2-1; 10 positions match TRBD1. The CDR3 consists of 18 residues. The V gene end was trimmed by 10 bases and the J gene end by 0 bases; junction bases not matched to a gene: 16. Germline values: CDR1 SGDLS, CDR2 YYNGEE. The CDR3 sequence is CASSTGTGVKSSYNEQFF. DNA for the CDR3: TGTGCCTCATCCACCGGGACAGGGGTCAAAAGCTCCTACAATGAGCAGTTCTTC.

This clone is identified as medium-sized (0.01 to 0.1%) from frequency. The chain is built from TRBV5-8 and TRBJ2-7; 7 bases agree with TRBD1. The germline CDR1 and CDR2 sequences are SGHTS and YDEGEE. With V trimmed by 1 base and J by 1 base, 5 bases remained unmatched. The CDR3 has 15 amino acids. CDR3 sequence: CASSLQQGSSYEQYF. CDR3 coding DNA: TGTGCCAGCAGCTTGCAACAGGGGTCGTCCTACGAGCAGTACTTC.

The chain recombines TRBV30 with TRBJ1-1; TRBD1 agrees at 7 bases. The CDR3 contains 15 residues. Losses at the gene ends were 4 bases for V and 3 bases for J; bases not matched to a gene: 11. In germline, CDR1 is GTSNPN, CDR2 SVGIG (reference sequence). CDR3 loop: CAWTVGQGGDTEAFF. CDR3 bases: TGTGCCTGGACCGTAGGGCAGGGGGGTGACACTGAAGCTTTCTTT.

The chain employs TRBV4-1 and TRBJ2-3; D might be TRBD2 (5 bases). This CDR3 spans 13 amino acids. Trimming took 1 base from V and 4 from J, leaving 6 bases between them. Germline V gives CDR1 MGHRA, CDR2 YSYEKL. CDR3 in amino acids: CASSQGESDTQYF. The CDR3 DNA reads TGCGCCAGCAGCCAAGGGGAGTCAGATACGCAGTATTTT.

This rearrangement joins TRBV9 to TRBJ1-6, with a tentative D call TRBD1 (6 bases). This CDR3 is 17 amino acids long. Germline V lookup: CDR1 SGDLS, CDR2 YYNGEE. V was trimmed by 0 bases and J by 1 base, leaving 11 bases between them. CDR3 residues: CASSVAAGASYNSPLHF. The CDR3 bases are TGTGCCAGCAGCGTAGCTGCAGGGGCGTCCTATAATTCACCCCTCCACTTT.

This chain links TRBV27 with TRBJ2-7; 8 nucleotides line up with TRBD2. This CDR3 contains 14 residues. The ends lost 3 bases at V and 6 bases at J; junction bases unmatched: 7. CDR1 is MNHEY, CDR2 SMNVEV, per germline (reference sequence). The CDR3 region is CASSFTGGPVEQYF. Written as DNA, the CDR3 is TGTGCCAGCAGTTTCACGGGAGGGCCGGTCGAGCAGTACTTC.

The rearrangement joins TRBV4-3 to TRBJ2-1; possible D gene TRBD2, 6 bases. V dropped 1 base and J dropped 2 bases, with 15 bases sitting between them. CDR1 and CDR2 from the germline V gene are LGHNA and YSLEER. The CDR3 spans 17 residues. CDR3 amino acids: CASSQGDSGQPYNEQFF. DNA for the CDR3: TGCGCCAGCAGCCAAGGGGACTCGGGCCAACCCTACAATGAGCAGTTCTTC.

This clone is identified as medium-sized (0.01 to 0.1%) from frequency. The chain has TRBV7-9 and TRBJ2-1; the D gene is possibly TRBD2 (5 bases). This CDR3 is built from 11 residues. CDR1 and CDR2 (germline): SEHNR, FQNEAQ (reference sequence). V dropped 5 bases and J dropped 9 bases, with 8 bases sitting between them. The CDR3 DNA sequence: TGTGCCAGCAGCGACGCGGGTGAGCAGTTCTTC. Its translation is CASSDAGEQFF.

The chain employs TRBV9 and TRBJ1-1; 7 bases align to TRBD1. The CDR3 sequence is 15 residues long. CDR1 is SGDLS, CDR2 YYNGEE, per germline. The trim removed 0 bases at V and 1 base at J, leaving 3 bases unmatched. The CDR3: CASSVGAGGNTEAFF. CDR3 bases: TGTGCCAGCAGCGTAGGGGCAGGGGGGAACACTGAAGCTTTCTTT.